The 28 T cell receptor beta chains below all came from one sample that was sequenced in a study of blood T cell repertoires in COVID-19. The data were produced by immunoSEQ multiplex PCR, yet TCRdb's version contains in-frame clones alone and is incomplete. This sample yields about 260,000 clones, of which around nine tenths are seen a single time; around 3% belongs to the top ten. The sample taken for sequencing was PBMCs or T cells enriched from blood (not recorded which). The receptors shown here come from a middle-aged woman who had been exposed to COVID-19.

The CDR3 region is CASSYMGSTGNSPLHF. The DNA for the CDR3 is TGTGCCAGCAGTTACATGGGCTCGACCGGTAATTCACCCCTCCACTTT. The J gene is TRBJ1-6, the V gene TRBV6-5, with D unclear. V was pared by 2 bases and J by 6 bases, with 14 bases between. The CDR3 runs 16 residues. The germline V gene has CDR1 MNHEY and CDR2 SVGAGI.

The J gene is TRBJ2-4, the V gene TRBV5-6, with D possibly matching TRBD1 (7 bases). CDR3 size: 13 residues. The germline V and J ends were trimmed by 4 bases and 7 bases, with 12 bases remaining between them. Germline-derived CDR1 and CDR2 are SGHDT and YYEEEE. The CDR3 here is CASSGQGGNIQYF. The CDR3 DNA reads TGTGCCAGCAGCGGTCAGGGGGGCAACATTCAGTACTTC.

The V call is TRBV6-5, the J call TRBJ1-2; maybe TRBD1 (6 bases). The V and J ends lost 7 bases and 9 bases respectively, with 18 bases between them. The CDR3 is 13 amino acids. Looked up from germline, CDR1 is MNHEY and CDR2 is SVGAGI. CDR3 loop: CASKGQPSPRYTF. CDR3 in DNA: TGTGCCAGCAAAGGACAGCCAAGCCCACGCTACACCTTC.

CDR3 nucleotide sequence: TGCGCCAGCAGATACGGGATTCGCACTAGCACAGATACGCAGTATTTT. Its protein product is CASRYGIRTSTDTQYF. The chain joins TRBV4-3 to TRBJ2-3; a weak D match, TRBD2 (5 bases). The germline CDR1 and CDR2 sequences are LGHNA and YSLEER. Between the trimmed V and J ends, which lost 6 bases and 0 bases, there was a span of 16 bases. This CDR3 has 16 amino acids.

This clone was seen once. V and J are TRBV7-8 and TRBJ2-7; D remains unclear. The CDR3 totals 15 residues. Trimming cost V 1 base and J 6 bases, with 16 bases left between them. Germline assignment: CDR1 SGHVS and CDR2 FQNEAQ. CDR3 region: CASSLGGRGLSEQYV. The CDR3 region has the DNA TGTGCCAGCAGCTTAGGAGGCAGAGGCCTCTCCGAGCAGTACGTC.

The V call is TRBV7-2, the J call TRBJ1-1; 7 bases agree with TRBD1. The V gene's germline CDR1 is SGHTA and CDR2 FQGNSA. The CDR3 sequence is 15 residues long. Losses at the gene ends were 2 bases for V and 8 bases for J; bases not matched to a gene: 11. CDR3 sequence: CASSLSQGVVREAFF. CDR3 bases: TGTGCCAGCAGCTTATCCCAGGGGGTCGTGAGGGAAGCTTTCTTT.

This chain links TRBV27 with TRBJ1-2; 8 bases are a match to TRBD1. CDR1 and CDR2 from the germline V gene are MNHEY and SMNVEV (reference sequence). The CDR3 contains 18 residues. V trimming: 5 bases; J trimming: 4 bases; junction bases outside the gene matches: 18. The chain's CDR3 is CASSDIPPGQGSGYGYTF. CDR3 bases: TGTGCCAGCAGTGATATACCCCCCGGACAGGGATCTGGCTATGGCTACACCTTC.

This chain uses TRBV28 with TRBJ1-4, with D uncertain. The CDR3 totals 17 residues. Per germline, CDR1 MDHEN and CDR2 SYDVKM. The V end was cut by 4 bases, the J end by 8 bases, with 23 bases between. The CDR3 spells CASSSRPSFIEEEKLFF. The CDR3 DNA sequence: TGTGCCAGCAGTTCACGCCCGAGTTTCATTGAGGAAGAAAAACTGTTTTTT.

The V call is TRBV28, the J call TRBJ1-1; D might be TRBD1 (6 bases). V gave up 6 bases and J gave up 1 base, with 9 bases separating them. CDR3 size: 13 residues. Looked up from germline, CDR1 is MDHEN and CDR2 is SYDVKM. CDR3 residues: CASRIQGNTEAFF. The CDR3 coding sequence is TGTGCCAGCAGAATACAGGGGAACACTGAAGCTTTCTTT.

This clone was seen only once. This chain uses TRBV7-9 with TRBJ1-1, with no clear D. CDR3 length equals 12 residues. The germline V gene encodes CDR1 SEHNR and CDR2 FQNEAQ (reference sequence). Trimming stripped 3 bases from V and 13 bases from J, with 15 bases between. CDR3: CASSFFNDEGFF. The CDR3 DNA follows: TGTGCCAGCAGCTTTTTCAACGATGAGGGTTTCTTT.

CDR3 protein: CASRGTGLYGYTF. The CDR3 DNA sequence: TGTGCCAGCAGGGGGACAGGGCTCTATGGCTACACCTTC. This rearrangement joins TRBV28 to TRBJ1-2, with 9 bases that match TRBD1. CDR1 MDHEN and CDR2 SYDVKM come from the germline V gene. The trim removed 6 bases at V and 4 bases at J, leaving 3 bases unmatched. CDR3 size: 13 residues.

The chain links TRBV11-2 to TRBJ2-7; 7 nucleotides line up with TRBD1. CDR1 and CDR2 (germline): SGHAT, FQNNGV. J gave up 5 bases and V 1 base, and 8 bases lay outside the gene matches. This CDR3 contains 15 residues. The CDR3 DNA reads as TGTGCCAGCAGCTTAGTTTTGGTCAGGGGGAACGAGCAGTACTTC. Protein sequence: CASSLVLVRGNEQYF.

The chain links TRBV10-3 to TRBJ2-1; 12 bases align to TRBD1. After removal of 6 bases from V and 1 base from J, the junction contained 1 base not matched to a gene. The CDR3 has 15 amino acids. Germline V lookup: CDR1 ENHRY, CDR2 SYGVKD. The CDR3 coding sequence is TGTGCCATCAGGGGACAGGGGGCGTCCTACAATGAGCAGTTCTTC. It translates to CAIRGQGASYNEQFF.

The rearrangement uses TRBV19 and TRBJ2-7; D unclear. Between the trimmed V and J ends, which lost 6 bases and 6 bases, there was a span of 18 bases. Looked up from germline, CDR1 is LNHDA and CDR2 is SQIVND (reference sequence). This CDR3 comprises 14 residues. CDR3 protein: CASSPSQSTREQYV. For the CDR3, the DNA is TGTGCCAGTAGCCCATCACAGTCCACGCGCGAGCAGTACGTC.

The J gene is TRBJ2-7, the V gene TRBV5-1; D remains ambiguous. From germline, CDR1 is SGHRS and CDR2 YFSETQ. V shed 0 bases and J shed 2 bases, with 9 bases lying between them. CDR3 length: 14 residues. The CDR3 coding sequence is TGCGCCAGCAGCTTGGGCACAGCCGCCTACGAGCAGTACTTC. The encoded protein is CASSLGTAAYEQYF.

The DNA of the CDR3 is TGTGCCAGCAGCCCGGAGAGGGCCTCCTACGAGCAGTACGTC. Amino acids: CASSPERASYEQYV. The chain is built from TRBV7-9 and TRBJ2-7; the D gene is possibly TRBD2 (5 bases). The CDR3 loop spans 14 amino acids. Germline loops: CDR1 SEHNR, CDR2 FQNEAQ (reference sequence). V lost 5 bases and J lost 0, with 11 bases in between.

The CDR3: CASSLFDTGELFF. The CDR3 bases are TGTGCCAGCAGCTTATTCGACACCGGGGAGCTGTTTTTT. The V call is TRBV7-9, the J call TRBJ2-2, with D hard to call. Per germline, CDR1 SEHNR and CDR2 FQNEAQ (reference sequence). The length of the CDR3 is 13 residues. Trimming left V 2 bases short and J 3 bases short, with 4 bases between.

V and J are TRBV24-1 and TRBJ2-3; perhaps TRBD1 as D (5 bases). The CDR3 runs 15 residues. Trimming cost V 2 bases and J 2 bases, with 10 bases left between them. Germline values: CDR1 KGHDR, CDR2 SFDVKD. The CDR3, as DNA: TGTGCCACCAGTGATTACAGGAGTGCCACAGATACGCAGTATTTT. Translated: CATSDYRSATDTQYF.

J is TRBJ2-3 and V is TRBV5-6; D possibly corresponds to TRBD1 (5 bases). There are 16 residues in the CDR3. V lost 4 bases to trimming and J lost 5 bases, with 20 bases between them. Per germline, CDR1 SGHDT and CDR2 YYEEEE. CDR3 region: CASSIIWGPSGDTQYF. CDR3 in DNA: TGTGCCAGCAGCATAATATGGGGCCCATCTGGAGATACGCAGTATTTT.

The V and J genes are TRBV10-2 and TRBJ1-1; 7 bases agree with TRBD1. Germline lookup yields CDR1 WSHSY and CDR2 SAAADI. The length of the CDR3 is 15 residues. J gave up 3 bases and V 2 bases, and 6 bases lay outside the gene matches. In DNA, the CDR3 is TGCGCCAGCAGTGAGCCGCCTACAGGGGACACTGAAGCTTTCTTT. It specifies CASSEPPTGDTEAFF.

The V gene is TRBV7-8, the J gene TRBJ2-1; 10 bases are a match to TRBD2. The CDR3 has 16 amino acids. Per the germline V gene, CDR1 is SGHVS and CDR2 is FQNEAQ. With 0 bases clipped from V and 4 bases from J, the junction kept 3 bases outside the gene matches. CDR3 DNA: TGTGCCAGCAGCTTAGCTTGGACTAGCGGTTACAATGAGCAGTTCTTC. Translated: CASSLAWTSGYNEQFF.

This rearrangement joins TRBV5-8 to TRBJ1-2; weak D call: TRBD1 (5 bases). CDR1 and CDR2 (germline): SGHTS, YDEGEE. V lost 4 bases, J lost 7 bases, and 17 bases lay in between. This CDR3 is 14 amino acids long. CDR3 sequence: CASSDRQGGSGYTF. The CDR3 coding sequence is TGTGCCAGCAGCGATCGGCAGGGAGGTTCTGGCTACACCTTC.

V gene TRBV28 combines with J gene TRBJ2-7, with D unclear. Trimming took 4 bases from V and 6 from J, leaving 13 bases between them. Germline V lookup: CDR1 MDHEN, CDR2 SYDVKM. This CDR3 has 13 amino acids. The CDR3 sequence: CASSYYKFPEQYF. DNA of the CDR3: TGTGCCAGCAGTTACTACAAGTTTCCCGAGCAGTACTTC.

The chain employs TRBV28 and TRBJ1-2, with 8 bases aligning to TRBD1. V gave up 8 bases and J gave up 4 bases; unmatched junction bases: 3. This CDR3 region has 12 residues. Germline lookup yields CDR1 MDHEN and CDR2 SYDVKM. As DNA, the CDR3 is TGTGCCAGCGAACAGGGGGGCTATGGCTACACCTTC. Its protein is CASEQGGYGYTF.

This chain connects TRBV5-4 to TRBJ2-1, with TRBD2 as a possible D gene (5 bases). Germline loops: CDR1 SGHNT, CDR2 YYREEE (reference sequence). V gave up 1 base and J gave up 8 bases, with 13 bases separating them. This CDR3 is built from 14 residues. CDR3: CASSLPSPVDEQFF. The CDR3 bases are TGTGCCAGCAGCTTGCCTAGCCCTGTAGATGAGCAGTTCTTC.

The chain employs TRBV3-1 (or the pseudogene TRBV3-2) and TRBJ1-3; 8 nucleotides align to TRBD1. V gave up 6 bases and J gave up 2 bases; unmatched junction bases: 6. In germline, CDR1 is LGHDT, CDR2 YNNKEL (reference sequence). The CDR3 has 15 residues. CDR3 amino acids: CASRPTGAAGNTIYF. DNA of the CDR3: TGTGCCAGCAGACCGACAGGGGCTGCTGGAAACACCATATATTTT.

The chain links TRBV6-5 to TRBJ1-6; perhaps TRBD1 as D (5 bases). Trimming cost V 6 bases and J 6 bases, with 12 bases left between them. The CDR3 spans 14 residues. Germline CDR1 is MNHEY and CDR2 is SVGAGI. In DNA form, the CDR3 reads TGTGCCAGCAGGCCCCTGGGGGGTAATTCACCCCTCCACTTT. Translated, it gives CASRPLGGNSPLHF.

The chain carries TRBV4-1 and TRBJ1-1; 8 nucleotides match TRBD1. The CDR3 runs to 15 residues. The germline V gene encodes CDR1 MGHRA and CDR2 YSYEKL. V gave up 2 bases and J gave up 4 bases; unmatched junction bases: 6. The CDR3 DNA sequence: TGCGCCAGCAGCCAACGGACAGGGCTGAGCACTGAAGCTTTCTTT. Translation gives CASSQRTGLSTEAFF.